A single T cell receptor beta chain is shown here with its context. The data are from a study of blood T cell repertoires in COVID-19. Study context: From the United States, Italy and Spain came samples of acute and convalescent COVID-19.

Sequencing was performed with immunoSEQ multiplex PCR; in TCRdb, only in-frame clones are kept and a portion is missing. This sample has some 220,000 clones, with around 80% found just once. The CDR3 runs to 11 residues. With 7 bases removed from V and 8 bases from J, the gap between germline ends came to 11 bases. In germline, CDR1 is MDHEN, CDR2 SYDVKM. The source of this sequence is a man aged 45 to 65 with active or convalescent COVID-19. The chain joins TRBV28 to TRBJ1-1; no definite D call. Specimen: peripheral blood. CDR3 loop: CASTSLGEAFF. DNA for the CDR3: TGTGCCAGCACCTCCCTCGGGGAAGCTTTCTTT.